What follows are 6 T cell receptor beta chains derived from one specimen sequenced in a study of T cell responses to AZD1222 COVID-19 vaccine. Data came from immunoSEQ multiplex PCR; TCRdb stores just in-frame clones and leaves some out. Among 95,000 to 150,000 clones listed, about 90% were seen once. The source was peripheral blood, collected on day 0 of AZD1222 vaccination. These receptors originate from an adult in good health.

V is TRBV28 and J is TRBJ1-2; 10 nucleotides match TRBD1. V shed 9 bases and J 4 bases; nucleotides not matched to a gene: 8. Germline CDR1 reads MDHEN; CDR2 reads SYDVKM. This CDR3 is built from 14 residues. CDR3 bases: TGTGCCAGTTCCCCGGGACAGGGGACCTATGGCTACACCTTC. Protein sequence: CASSPGQGTYGYTF.

The chain uses TRBV5-4 and TRBJ2-7, with TRBD2 matching over 12 bases. The V gene end was trimmed by 6 bases and the J gene end by 4 bases; junction bases not matched to a gene: 5. The CDR3 totals 14 residues. Looked up from germline, CDR1 is SGHNT and CDR2 is YYREEE (reference sequence). The CDR3, as DNA: TGTGCCAGCACCGGGACTAGCGGGTCTTACGAGCAGTACTTC. This sequence encodes CASTGTSGSYEQYF.

V usage is TRBV2 and J usage is TRBJ2-5; D ambiguous. Germline values: CDR1 SNHLY, CDR2 FYNNEI. Between the trimmed V and J ends, which lost 5 bases and 0 bases, there was a span of 4 bases. This CDR3 comprises 12 residues. Here the CDR3 DNA reads TGTGCCAGCAGTCTGTACCAAGAGACCCAGTACTTC. It translates to CASSLYQETQYF. Variable domain in full (rest from reference TRBV2 and TRBJ2-5): EPEVTQTPSHQVTQMGQEVILRCVPISNHLYFYWYRQILGQKVEFLVSFYNNEISEKSEIFDDQFSVERPDGSNFTLKIRSTKLEDSAMYFCASSLYQETQYFGPGTRLLVL.

The CDR3 DNA reads as TGTGCCAGCAGTTTAACCGGGACTAGCTCGAACGAGCAGTACTTC. As protein: CASSLTGTSSNEQYF. The chain couples TRBV27 to TRBJ2-7, with 9 nucleotides matching TRBD2. The V segment lost 2 bases and the J segment 5 bases; nucleotides outside the gene matches: 7. This CDR3 has 15 amino acids. The germline gives CDR1 MNHEY, CDR2 SMNVEV (reference sequence).

Turning to this clone: The junction departs from the called germline gene at one end, perhaps through a read error. The V call is TRBV7-7, the J call TRBJ2-5, with 8 bases that match TRBD2. The CDR3 sequence is 16 residues long. Germline V gene lookup returns CDR1 SSHAT and CDR2 FNYEAQ (reference sequence). CDR3 region: CASSLAGLSSKETQYF. CDR3 in DNA: TGTGCTAGCAGCTTAGCGGGACTATCGAGTAAAGAGACCCAGTACTTC.

The chain joins TRBV29-1 to TRBJ2-5; tentative D call: TRBD2 (5 bases). Between the trimmed V and J ends, which lost 4 bases and 2 bases, there was a span of 11 bases. Per the germline V gene, CDR1 is SQVTM and CDR2 is ANQGSEA. The CDR3 is made up of 13 amino acids. In DNA form, the CDR3 reads TGCAGCGTTGCTGGGGAGCTGCAAGAGACCCAGTACTTC. Its protein product is CSVAGELQETQYF.